This TCR beta chain came from a study of Ad26.COV2.S vaccination and SARS-CoV-2 variants. Overall study context: A COV1001 Ad26.COV2.S trial-arm participant provided the sample.

CDR3 size: 14 residues. V was clipped by 2 bases and J by 4 bases, with 11 bases between them. Germline V gene data show CDR1 as LGHNA and CDR2 as YSLEER. The treatment denotes: over 15 received Ad26.COV2.S at low or high dose, single or two shots; five or six received placebo; per-sample allocation not given. The samples were gathered on day 63 after the first injection of vaccine or placebo. The donor's status was that of an adult aged 18-55 years in Boston. In the vaccine, an Ad26 vector expressed the SARS-CoV-2 spike of the Wuhan strain. The protocol was immunoSEQ multiplex PCR, while the TCRdb copy is restricted to in-frame clones and leaves out a portion. The sample has roughly 680,000 clones, approximately 88% seen once.

Sequenced material: peripheral blood, taken in a trial of Ad26.COV2.S vaccine versus placebo. This TCR came from a person between 18 and 59 years old who received the Ad26.COV2.S COVID-19 vaccine or a placebo. The genes are TRBV4-3 and TRBJ1-2; the D gene is possibly TRBD1 (5 bases). DNA for the CDR3: TGCGCCAGCAGCCAAATTAAGGGGAGCTATGGCTACACCTTC. Translation: CASSQIKGSYGYTF.